Listed below are T cell receptor beta chains from one sample, sequenced in a study of metastatic and nonmetastatic thyroid tumors. TCRdb ran MiXCR on the PCR reads. This table holds thousands of clones, roughly a fifth found once. Sequencing was performed on adjacent normal tissue. The receptors were sampled from a male donor with papillary thyroid cancer or a benign thyroid nodule (not recorded which). Some clones in this sample may be carry-over from other donors' samples. CDR3s include the opening cysteine and the closing phenylalanine or tryptophan. The D gene is left open where the match is weak. Only some rows state a clone size, as once, few, many or a class for expanded clones.

j_call d_call clone_size v_call cdr3_aa cdr3_nt
TRBJ1-5 TRBD1 medium-sized TRBV6-1 CASSSGQGYNQPQHF TGTGCCAGCAGTTCGGGACAGGGGTACAATCAGCCCCAGCATTTT
TRBJ1-1 NA NA TRBV7-6 CASSSPGVNTEAFF TGTGCCAGCAGCTCCCCAGGGGTGAACACTGAAGCTTTCTTT
TRBJ2-5 NA NA TRBV2 CASIQDIGETQYF TGTGCCAGCATTCAGGATATCGGAGAGACCCAGTACTTC
TRBJ1-5 NA few TRBV6-4 CASSQGGHQPQHF TGTGCCAGCAGTCAAGGTGGACATCAGCCCCAGCATTTT
TRBJ2-2 TRBD2 large TRBV12-3/TRBV12-4 CASSLRGGGSNTGELFF TGTGCCAGCAGTTTAAGGGGCGGGGGGAGCAACACCGGGGAGCTGTTTTTT
TRBJ1-6 NA NA TRBV4-2 CASSQYRQNNSPLHF TGTGCCAGCAGCCAATATAGGCAGAATAATTCACCCCTCCACTTT
TRBJ2-7 TRBD1 large TRBV2 CASSERPQGAGEQYF TGTGCCAGCAGTGAACGACCACAGGGGGCCGGGGAGCAGTACTTC
TRBJ2-7 TRBD1 many TRBV28 CASSWTGRSYEQYF TGTGCCAGCAGTTGGACAGGGAGGTCCTACGAGCAGTACTTC
TRBJ2-2 NA large TRBV6-1 CASSEPNTGELFF TGTGCCAGCAGTGAGCCGAACACCGGGGAGCTGTTTTTT
TRBJ2-7 TRBD1 NA TRBV28 CASSSPADRGTYEQYF TGTGCCAGCAGTTCCCCCGCGGACAGGGGGACCTACGAGCAGTACTTC
TRBJ1-1 NA few TRBV27 CASSLSLNTEAFF TGTGCCAGCAGTTTATCCCTGAACACTGAAGCTTTCTTT
TRBJ2-2 TRBD2 NA TRBV19 CASKAREGITGELFF TGTGCCAGTAAAGCGCGGGAGGGGATCACCGGGGAGCTGTTTTTT
TRBJ1-6 TRBD1 medium-sized TRBV20-1 CSASPGQNNSPLHF TGCAGTGCTAGCCCGGGACAGAACAATTCACCCCTCCACTTT
TRBJ1-6 NA NA TRBV11-2 CASSLILSNSPLHF TGTGCCAGCAGCTTAATTCTGTCCAACTCACCCCTCCACTTT
TRBJ2-1 TRBD2 many TRBV4-2 CASSRSRTSGVFYNEQFF TGTGCCAGCAGCCGTAGCCGGACTAGCGGGGTGTTCTACAATGAGCAGTTCTTC
TRBJ1-2 TRBD1 few TRBV7-2 CASSLQGVAGYTF TGTGCCAGCAGCCTTCAGGGGGTGGCTGGCTACACCTTC
TRBJ2-7 TRBD2 few TRBV6-2/TRBV6-3 CASGRLAGGLRF TGTGCCAGCGGGAGACTAGCGGGAGGGCTCCGCTTC
TRBJ2-4 TRBD2 few TRBV27 CASTPRSRLAALAKNIQYF TGTGCCAGCACTCCTCGGTCCCGACTAGCGGCCCTAGCCAAAAACATTCAGTACTTC
TRBJ1-1 NA NA TRBV27 CASSLSPGIPEAFF TGTGCCAGCAGTTTATCTCCGGGAATCCCTGAAGCTTTCTTT
TRBJ1-4 NA NA TRBV19 CASSIDGVSEKLFF TGTGCCAGTAGCATTGACGGGGTTAGTGAAAAACTGTTTTTT
TRBJ2-1 TRBD1 many TRBV4-2 CASSQGDRNNEQFF TGTGCCAGCAGCCAAGGGGACAGAAACAATGAGCAGTTCTTC
TRBJ1-2 TRBD1 few TRBV28 CASSAGQGDGYTF TGTGCCAGCAGTGCGGGACAGGGAGATGGCTACACCTTC
TRBJ2-3 NA NA TRBV5-4 CASSLVGSYPPRDTDTQYF TGTGCCAGCAGCTTGGTAGGTTCGTATCCCCCCCGGGACACAGATACGCAGTATTTT
TRBJ2-5 NA many TRBV3-1 CASSQGRGGGETQYF TGTGCCAGCAGCCAAGGAAGAGGCGGCGGAGAGACCCAGTACTTC
TRBJ2-7 TRBD2 many TRBV4-2 CASSQEIPLAGGREQYF TGTGCCAGCAGCCAAGAGATCCCCCTAGCGGGGGGCCGGGAGCAGTACTTC
TRBJ1-5 NA NA TRBV19 CASSIVGQTFNQPQHF TGTGCCAGTAGTATAGTTGGACAGACTTTCAATCAGCCCCAGCATTTT
TRBJ2-5 TRBD1 few TRBV6-2/TRBV6-3 CASSIQGETQYF TGTGCCAGCAGTATACAGGGGGAGACCCAGTACTTC
TRBJ1-1 NA NA TRBV15 CATSRDQGGRPPEAFF TGTGCCACCAGCAGAGATCAGGGCGGTAGGCCCCCTGAAGCTTTCTTT
TRBJ1-5 NA few TRBV6-1 CASSEQGWQPQHF TGTGCCAGCAGCGAACAGGGTTGGCAGCCCCAGCATTTT
TRBJ1-2 NA large TRBV9 CASSVDVNYGYTF TGTGCCAGCAGCGTAGACGTCAACTATGGCTACACCTTC
TRBJ2-3 NA many TRBV19 CASSTGDPGTDTQYF TGTGCCAGTAGTACCGGGGACCCAGGCACAGATACGCAGTATTTT
TRBJ1-5 NA many TRBV18 CASSPQISNQPQHF TGTGCCAGCTCACCCCAGATTAGCAATCAGCCCCAGCATTTT
TRBJ2-7 NA few TRBV19 CASSNTDRLYEQYF TGTGCCAGTAGTAACACAGACAGGCTCTACGAGCAGTACTTC
TRBJ2-2 TRBD2 NA TRBV6-1 CASRLTSNTGELFF TGTGCCAGCCGCCTGACTAGCAACACCGGGGAGCTGTTTTTT
TRBJ2-3 TRBD2 medium-sized TRBV9 CASSEGNNGGSITDTQYF TGTGCCAGCAGCGAGGGGAATAACGGGGGGTCCATCACAGATACGCAGTATTTT
TRBJ1-6 TRBD1 many TRBV6-1 CASSTGTGAINSPLHF TGTGCCAGCAGCACCGGGACAGGGGCGATTAATTCACCCCTCCACTTT
TRBJ2-3 TRBD2 NA TRBV6-2/TRBV6-3 CASSTSGGTRGTDTQYF TGTGCCAGCAGCACTAGCGGGGGGACTAGGGGCACAGATACGCAGTATTTT
TRBJ2-5 TRBD2 NA TRBV15 CATSPTSGGIQETQYF TGTGCCACCAGCCCGACTAGCGGGGGCATCCAAGAGACCCAGTACTTC
TRBJ1-6 NA NA TRBV20-1 CSAYMEYNSPLHF TGCAGTGCTTACATGGAGTATAATTCACCCCTCCACTTT
TRBJ2-3 TRBD2 few TRBV6-5 CASSYSKGLAWDTQYF TGTGCCAGCAGTTACTCGAAGGGACTAGCGTGGGATACGCAGTATTTT
TRBJ1-1 NA medium-sized TRBV7-9 CASSFHRDNTEAFF TGTGCCAGCAGCTTCCATCGGGACAACACTGAAGCTTTCTTT
TRBJ1-1 TRBD1 NA TRBV12-3/TRBV12-4 CASSFLGQNTEALF TGTGCCAGCAGTTTCTTGGGACAGAACACTGAAGCTCTCTTT
TRBJ1-2 NA NA TRBV28 CASQGFRGGYTF TGTGCCAGCCAGGGATTCCGAGGTGGCTACACCTTC
TRBJ1-4 NA NA TRBV28 CASSPGTPPREKLFF TGTGCCAGCAGCCCAGGGACTCCCCCGAGGGAAAAACTGTTTTTT
TRBJ2-3 NA NA TRBV7-2 CASSLVGAQGDTQYF TGTGCCAGCAGCCTAGTGGGCGCACAGGGCGATACGCAGTATTTT
TRBJ2-7 TRBD2 NA TRBV29-1 CSVKTSGIYEQYF TGCAGCGTCAAGACTAGCGGAATCTACGAGCAGTACTTC
TRBJ2-3 TRBD1 few TRBV2 CASGQGTDTQYF TGTGCCAGCGGACAGGGAACAGATACGCAGTATTTT
TRBJ1-2 NA NA TRBV7-3 CASSRSGRAAYGYTF TGTGCCAGCAGCCGATCCGGCCGTGCTGCATATGGCTACACCTTC
TRBJ2-2 NA few TRBV28 CASSRGGTGELFF TGTGCCAGCAGCCGAGGTGGCACCGGGGAGCTGTTTTTT
TRBJ2-7 NA NA TRBV2 CASPVVPGPGLEQYF TGTGCCAGCCCTGTGGTACCGGGCCCCGGGCTCGAGCAGTACTTC
TRBJ2-7 NA NA TRBV2 CASSYWGSYEQYF TGTGCCAGCAGTTACTGGGGCTCCTACGAGCAGTACTTC
TRBJ1-1 NA medium-sized TRBV7-2 CASSPFISIEAFF TGTGCCAGCAGCCCATTTATATCCATTGAAGCTTTCTTT
TRBJ1-1 NA medium-sized TRBV6-1 CASTLSAWGNTEAFF TGTGCCAGCACACTCTCTGCCTGGGGGAACACTGAAGCTTTCTTT